This T cell receptor (beta chain) was captured by sequencing in a study of blood T cell repertoires in COVID-19. Turning to the study itself: Some COVID-19 samples were acute and others convalescent; all came from the United States, Italy and Spain. From T cells, B-cell-depleted T cells, or PBMCs came the material, which was cDNA or gDNA.

Cohort allocation depended upon clinical history that participants reported. This clone was observed a single time. Repertoires were generated with immunoSEQ multiplex PCR, while TCRdb's copy carries only in-frame clones and drops some. The sample holds 160,000 or so clones, roughly 84% seen once. V lost 6 bases and J lost 7, with 15 bases in between. This CDR3 is built from 12 residues. The germline gives CDR1 SQVTM, CDR2 ANQGSEA. The TCR was taken from a man in his fifties or sixties who had recovered from COVID-19. Specimen: PBMCs or T cells enriched from blood (not recorded which). The genes are TRBV29-1 and TRBJ2-5, with D possibly being TRBD1 (5 bases). The CDR3 DNA follows: TGCAGCGTGGGAAAAGGGGTCGCGACCCAGTACTTC. It codes for CSVGKGVATQYF.